The 5 T cell receptor beta chains given below trace back to one sample, sequenced in a study of CD8 T cells in Susac syndrome. Roughly 0.45 to 1 ug RNA was reverse transcribed with random hexamers. TCRdb reprocessed the immunoSEQ multiplex PCR reads via MiXCR and lists one record per CDR3 protein. The sample lists under 550,000 distinct CDR3 sequences; more than 80% were seen once. Sequenced input: CD8+ T cells from PBMCs. Receptor source: a human donor with multiple sclerosis.

The V and J genes are TRBV28 and TRBJ2-5, with 8 bases matching TRBD2. There are 15 residues in the CDR3. The V and J ends lost 10 bases and 2 bases, in that order; junction bases with no gene match: 12. Germline V gene sequence: CDR1 MDHEN, CDR2 SYDVKM. The CDR3 is CATLDNGRGQETQYF. The CDR3 nucleotides are TGTGCCACCCTTGATAACGGGAGGGGACAAGAGACCCAGTACTTC. The full variable domain, its missing parts supplied by reference TRBV28 and TRBJ2-5, is DVKVTQSSRYLVKRTGEKVFLECVQDMDHENMFWYRQDPGLGLRLIYFSYDVKMKEKGDIPEGYSVSREKKERFSLILESASTNQTSMYLCATLDNGRGQETQYFGPGTRLLVL.

The V and J genes are TRBV27 and TRBJ1-1; D is ambiguous. The germline CDR1 and CDR2 sequences are MNHEY and SMNVEV (reference sequence). The CDR3 runs 14 residues. V dropped 4 bases and J dropped 0 bases, with 9 bases sitting between them. Written as DNA, the CDR3 is TGTGCCAGCAGTTATCAAGGATTGAACACTGAAGCTTTCTTT. It is translated as CASSYQGLNTEAFF.

The V and J genes are TRBV19 and TRBJ2-1; possible D gene TRBD2, 5 bases. Trimming left V 2 bases short and J 4 bases short, with 9 bases between. There are 14 residues in the CDR3. The germline V gene has CDR1 LNHDA and CDR2 SQIVND (reference sequence). The CDR3 region is CASSILPGYNEQFF. DNA for the CDR3: TGTGCCAGTAGTATACTCCCGGGGTACAATGAGCAGTTCTTC.

The V call is TRBV7-9, the J call TRBJ2-1; D is tentatively TRBD1 or TRBD2 (5 bases each). Germline loops: CDR1 SEHNR, CDR2 FQNEAQ (reference sequence). This CDR3 comprises 15 residues. The V and J ends lost 2 bases and 3 bases respectively, with 11 bases between them. The DNA of the CDR3 is TGTGCCAGCAGCTTACCGGGACCGAACTACAATGAGCAGTTCTTC. Amino acid sequence: CASSLPGPNYNEQFF.

V is TRBV4-1 and J is TRBJ2-7; possible D gene TRBD1, 5 bases. This CDR3 contains 14 residues. Germline-derived CDR1 and CDR2 are MGHRA and YSYEKL. Trimming cost V 3 bases and J 6 bases, with 15 bases left between them. This CDR3 is CASSHSGAALEQYF. DNA for the CDR3: TGCGCCAGCAGCCACAGTGGGGCCGCGCTCGAGCAGTACTTC.